A selection of T cell receptor beta chains follows, all from one sample in a study of breast tumors, draining lymph nodes, adjacent tissues. One entry per CDR3 protein, called by TCRdb with MiXCR from the multiplex PCR reads. The sample has some 31,000 distinct CDR3 sequences, over 55% seen once. The source material was breast tumor tissue. These receptors all come from a female donor with breast cancer. Some clones in this sample may be carry-over from other donors' samples. Each CDR3 is given with its conserved first and last residue. The D gene is left open where the match is weak. Size values are once, few and many counts, or a class for expanded clones, and some rows have none.

d_call	v_call	j_call	clone_size	cdr3_aa	cdr3_nt
TRBD1	TRBV4-2	TRBJ2-1	-	CASSSPLLGGGFANEQFF	TGTGCCAGCAGCTCACCACTCCTAGGGGGCGGTTTCGCCAATGAGCAGTTCTTC
TRBD1	TRBV4-1	TRBJ1-4	-	CASSQDRGRGGPDEKLFF	TGCGCCAGCAGCCAAGACAGGGGGCGGGGAGGACCGGATGAAAAACTGTTTTTT
-	TRBV6-2/TRBV6-3	TRBJ1-2	many	CASSYGGSARGYTF	TGTGCCAGCAGTTACGGGGGGAGCGCTAGAGGCTACACCTTC
TRBD2	TRBV20-1	TRBJ2-7	-	CSASSSGRIHEQYF	TGCAGTGCTAGTTCTAGCGGGAGAATCCACGAGCAGTACTTC
TRBD2	TRBV7-6	TRBJ2-2	-	CASSSRTSGSTGELFF	TGTGCCAGCAGCTCCAGGACTAGCGGGAGCACCGGGGAGCTGTTTTTT
-	TRBV19	TRBJ1-6	-	CASSTGLEGSSPLHF	TGTGCCAGTAGTACGGGACTGGAAGGTAGTTCACCCCTCCACTTT
TRBD2	TRBV4-3	TRBJ2-1	few	CASSQDPGGRGQFF	TGCGCCAGCAGCCAAGATCCGGGGGGGCGGGGGCAGTTCTTC
-	TRBV5-1	TRBJ2-3	-	CASHPGVTDTQYF	TGCGCCAGCCACCCCGGGGTCACAGATACGCAGTATTTT
TRBD1	TRBV24-1	TRBJ2-7	-	CATSDPRTGSSYEQYF	TGTGCCACCAGTGATCCGAGGACAGGGAGCTCCTACGAGCAGTACTTC
TRBD2	TRBV7-2	TRBJ2-1	many	CASSSTSGQYNEQFF	TGTGCCAGCAGCTCGACTAGCGGACAATACAATGAGCAGTTCTTC
-	TRBV20-1	TRBJ2-7	large	CSARAETFSYEQYF	TGCAGTGCTAGAGCTGAGACTTTCTCCTACGAGCAGTACTTC
-	TRBV27	TRBJ1-4	many	CASSLIGREKEKLFF	TGTGCCAGCAGTTTAATCGGCAGGGAGAAAGAAAAACTGTTTTTT
TRBD1	TRBV20-1	TRBJ1-6	-	CSARDSNSPLHF	TGCAGTGCCCGGGACAGTAATTCACCCCTCCACTTT
-	TRBV6-1	TRBJ1-6	-	CASRAGVNSPLHF	TGTGCCAGCCGAGCAGGGGTTAATTCACCCCTCCACTTT
TRBD2	TRBV12-3/TRBV12-4	TRBJ2-5	few	CASSDSGGGETQYF	TGTGCCAGCAGTGACTCGGGAGGCGGGGAGACCCAGTACTTC
-	TRBV5-1	TRBJ2-6	-	CASSLNSMSDNVLTF	TGCGCCAGCAGCTTGAACAGTATGTCGGATAACGTCCTGACTTTC
TRBD2	TRBV4-3	TRBJ2-2	-	CASSRGLESTGELFF	TGCGCCAGCAGCCGTGGACTAGAGAGCACCGGGGAGCTGTTTTTT
-	TRBV19	TRBJ1-6	many	CASSIQGLNSPLHF	TGTGCCAGTAGTATCCAGGGTCTTAATTCACCCCTCCACTTT
TRBD2	TRBV19	TRBJ2-1	once	CASSIRLAGYNEQFF	TGTGCCAGTAGTATCCGGCTAGCGGGGTACAATGAGCAGTTCTTC
-	TRBV7-2	TRBJ1-6	-	CASSFYTGNLNSPLHF	TGTGCCAGCAGCTTCTATACAGGGAACTTGAATTCACCCCTCCACTTT
TRBD2	TRBV7-9	TRBJ2-5	many	CASSRIAGRAETQYF	TGTGCCAGCAGCCGGATAGCGGGGAGGGCGGAGACCCAGTACTTC
TRBD1	TRBV12-3/TRBV12-4	TRBJ2-7	-	CASSLSGTGGDEQYF	TGTGCCAGCAGTCTCTCCGGGACAGGGGGCGACGAGCAGTACTTC
-	TRBV19	TRBJ1-6	-	CASSPLPGTTYRSPLHF	TGTGCCAGTAGTCCCCTCCCGGGGACAACCTATAGGTCACCCCTCCACTTT
TRBD1	TRBV19	TRBJ2-1	many	CATAGTGGIYEQFF	TGTGCCACTGCCGGGACAGGGGGCATTTATGAGCAGTTCTTC
TRBD2	TRBV24-1	TRBJ2-3	-	CATSDSSGITDTQYF	TGTGCCACCAGTGACTCCAGCGGGATCACAGATACGCAGTATTTT
-	TRBV5-6	TRBJ2-7	-	CASSSDPGIYEQYF	TGTGCCAGCAGCTCAGACCCGGGAATCTACGAGCAGTACTTC
TRBD2	TRBV5-1	TRBJ2-7	-	CASSSGLAALYEQYF	TGCGCCAGCAGCTCGGGACTAGCGGCCCTCTACGAGCAGTACTTC
-	TRBV3-2	TRBJ2-7	many	CASSPQPRDSTYEQYF	TGTGCCAGCAGCCCCCAGCCCCGGGACAGCACCTACGAGCAGTACTTC
-	TRBV7-9	TRBJ2-1	-	CASSLGSRLVGNEQFF	TGTGCCAGCAGCCTGGGGTCCCGACTAGTTGGCAATGAGCAGTTCTTC
-	TRBV7-2	TRBJ2-7	medium-sized	CASSFLGQKPFEQYF	TGTGCCAGCAGCTTTCTAGGCCAGAAGCCCTTCGAGCAGTACTTC
-	TRBV5-1	TRBJ2-7	-	CASSLKSAGAYEQYF	TGCGCCAGCAGCTTGAAATCGGCTGGTGCCTACGAGCAGTACTTC
-	TRBV4-1	TRBJ1-6	-	CASSQDRGTKGSPLHF	TGCGCCAGCAGCCAAGATCGGGGGACAAAGGGATCACCCCTCCACTTT
TRBD1	TRBV7-9	TRBJ2-5	-	CASSPGTGGDGETQYF	TGTGCCAGCAGTCCGGGGACAGGGGGCGACGGAGAGACCCAGTACTTC